This is a list of T cell receptor beta chains from one sample in a study of chemoradiotherapy in HPV16-positive cancers. The table came from immunoSEQ multiplex PCR; TCRdb's copy has only in-frame clones and leaves some out. Altogether 25,000 to 30,000 clones are present, over 85% being singletons, with the ten largest covering about 20%. The input for sequencing was blood, taken from a patient who underwent chemoradiotherapy. These receptors all come from a human donor with HPV-associated anogenital cancer. CDR3s leave out the opening cysteine and the closing phenylalanine or tryptophan. Fields, in order: V gene, J gene, CDR3 protein.

V gene: TRBV7-2; J gene: TRBJ2-2; CDR3 protein: ASSFLAGGYTGELF
V gene: TRBV5-6; J gene: TRBJ1-1; CDR3 protein: ASSFFQGEAF
V gene: TRBV4-3; J gene: TRBJ1-2; CDR3 protein: ASSRAGGYDGYT
V gene: TRBV20-1; J gene: TRBJ2-7; CDR3 protein: SAADRPQY
V gene: TRBV6-6; J gene: TRBJ2-4; CDR3 protein: ASSASGTGNIQY
V gene: TRBV5-6; J gene: TRBJ1-2; CDR3 protein: ASSLGQNYGYT
V gene: TRBV7-3; J gene: TRBJ2-3; CDR3 protein: ASSTRKGTSGGIDTQY
V gene: TRBV15; J gene: TRBJ2-7; CDR3 protein: ATSRDTVHEQY
V gene: TRBV10-3; J gene: TRBJ2-3; CDR3 protein: AIRDSGSTDTQY
V gene: TRBV4-3; J gene: TRBJ2-7; CDR3 protein: ASSQEGTGDYEQY
V gene: TRBV7-6; J gene: TRBJ1-5; CDR3 protein: ASSLGPNQPQH
V gene: TRBV27; J gene: TRBJ2-2; CDR3 protein: ASRRGGTGELF